These 21 T cell receptor beta chains were sequenced from one sample in a study of T-cell memory formation after mild COVID-19. TCRdb used MiXCR to reprocess the 5' RACE reads, holding one entry per CDR3 protein. The sample records about 290,000 distinct CDR3 sequences, approximately 18% being singletons. The sample consisted of PBMCs or a T cell subset sorted from them (not recorded which). These receptor sequences come from a man aged 18 to 35 who had mild COVID-19 (a few samples of this study predate the infection). Cell type and time point are not known.

This clonotype was observed a single time. The rearrangement joins TRBV6-1 to TRBJ1-1, with D maybe TRBD1 (5 bases). Germline V CDR1 and CDR2: MNHNS, SASEGT. CDR3 length equals 15 residues. V shed 2 bases and J shed 0 bases, with 10 bases lying between them. CDR3 coding DNA: TGTGCCAGCAGTGAATGGGGGGGAGTGAACACTGAAGCTTTCTTT. As protein: CASSEWGGVNTEAFF.

This rearrangement joins TRBV9 to TRBJ1-1, with a weak D call TRBD1 (5 bases). The CDR3 totals 13 residues. V was cut by 4 bases and J by 6 bases, with 13 bases left in between. CDR1 is SGDLS, CDR2 YYNGEE, per germline. The CDR3 reads CASSPTAFAEAFF. CDR3 bases: TGTGCCAGCAGCCCGACAGCTTTCGCTGAAGCTTTCTTT. Looking up the rest from reference TRBV9 and TRBJ1-1 gives the full variable domain: DSGVTQTPKHLITATGQRVTLRCSPRSGDLSVYWYQQSLDQGLQFLIQYYNGEERAKGNILERFSAQQFPDLHSELNLSSLELGDSALYFCASSPTAFAEAFFGQGTRLTVV.

In its sample, this clonotype was seen a few times. The chain recombines TRBV6-5 with TRBJ2-5; 8 positions agree with TRBD2. The CDR3 totals 15 residues. Germline CDR1 is MNHEY and CDR2 is SVGAGI. The J segment lost 7 bases and the V segment lost 7 bases, leaving 14 bases of the junction unmatched. This CDR3 reads CASNPRRSGGRTQYF. The CDR3 coding sequence is TGTGCCAGCAACCCCAGGAGAAGCGGGGGCAGGACCCAGTACTTC.

The chain links TRBV3-1 to TRBJ2-2, with D perhaps TRBD1 (6 bases). V lost 10 bases and J lost 3, with 12 bases in between. CDR1 and CDR2 (germline): LGHDT, YNNKEL (reference sequence). The CDR3 consists of 13 residues. DNA for the CDR3: TGTGCCATCGCACAGGGATACACCGGGGAGCTGTTTTTT. Its protein is CAIAQGYTGELFF.

J is TRBJ2-7 and V is TRBV4-1; TRBD2 might be the D (6 bases). V lost 0 bases, J lost 0 bases, and 9 bases lay in between. Per the germline V gene, CDR1 is MGHRA and CDR2 is YSYEKL. This CDR3 is built from 15 residues. The CDR3 region is CASSQERGSSYEQYF. CDR3 nucleotides: TGCGCCAGCAGCCAAGAGCGGGGTAGCTCCTACGAGCAGTACTTC.

The chain combines TRBV15 with TRBJ1-4; D is perhaps TRBD1 (5 bases). There are 15 residues in the CDR3. Germline V gene sequence: CDR1 LNHNV, CDR2 YYDKDF (reference sequence). V lost 3 bases and J lost 7, with 15 bases in between. This chain's CDR3 is CATSSGGYGIEKLFF. In DNA, the CDR3 is TGTGCCACCAGCAGCGGGGGTTACGGGATTGAAAAACTGTTTTTT.

The table lists this clonotype with a few counts. This chain links TRBV29-1 with TRBJ1-2, with a weak D call TRBD1 (5 bases). Trimming removed 4 bases from V and 4 bases from J, with 13 bases in between. CDR3 length: 13 residues. Looked up from germline, CDR1 is SQVTM and CDR2 is ANQGSEA. Here the CDR3 DNA reads TGCAGCGTTGGTCCGCGGGGGGTCTATGGCTACACCTTC. As protein: CSVGPRGVYGYTF.

This clonotype has ten or more counts. The chain uses TRBV4-2 and TRBJ2-3, with D possibly TRBD2 on 7 matching bases. The CDR3 has 16 residues. Trimming shortened V by 0 bases and J by 4 bases, and 14 bases separated the two germline ends. Germline V lookup: CDR1 LGHNA, CDR2 YNFKEQ. DNA of the CDR3: TGTGCCAGCAGCCAAGATTTAGGGGGGGCCCCAGATACGCAGTATTTT. Protein product: CASSQDLGGAPDTQYF.

This clonotype has more than one count but fewer than ten. This chain joins TRBV6-2 or TRBV6-3 and TRBJ2-7; D is unclear. CDR3 length: 17 residues. Trimming left V 7 bases short and J 4 bases short, with 26 bases between. Germline V gives CDR1 MNHEY, CDR2 SVGEGT. DNA of the CDR3: TGTGCCAGCATTCGCGACGCCTTCTCCGGGTTTTATTACGAGCAGTACTTC. It is translated as CASIRDAFSGFYYEQYF.

The chain uses TRBV5-1 and TRBJ2-7; 10 bases match TRBD1. The CDR3 is 15 residues long. V lost 4 bases, J lost 3 bases, and 7 bases stayed unmatched. Germline V lookup: CDR1 SGHRS, CDR2 YFSETQ. The CDR3 loop reads CASSPGTGDYYEQYF. CDR3 sequence (DNA): TGCGCCAGCAGCCCCGGGACAGGGGACTACTACGAGCAGTACTTC.

This chain links TRBV24-1 with TRBJ1-4; no definite D call. Germline assignment: CDR1 KGHDR and CDR2 SFDVKD. This CDR3 has 17 amino acids. The germline V and J ends were trimmed by 0 bases and 3 bases, with 13 bases remaining between them. CDR3 DNA sequence: TGTGCCACCAGTGATTTGGGGGTGGCACGTGCTAATGAAAAACTGTTTTTT. The encoded protein is CATSDLGVARANEKLFF.

In this sample, this clonotype turned up a few times. The chain uses TRBV4-2 and TRBJ2-5; D may be TRBD2 (6 bases). CDR1 LGHNA and CDR2 YNFKEQ come from the germline V gene. The CDR3 loop spans 15 amino acids. Trimming cost V 1 base and J 2 bases, with 11 bases left between them. The DNA for the CDR3 is TGTGCCAGCAGCCAAGTTCGGGGGAAACAAGAGACCCAGTACTTC. Translated: CASSQVRGKQETQYF.

This clonotype came up a few times. The chain links TRBV9 to TRBJ2-4; tentatively, D is TRBD2 (5 bases). This CDR3 region has 17 residues. The V gene lost 0 bases and the J gene lost 3 bases, with 16 bases spanning the gap. CDR1 and CDR2 from the germline V gene are SGDLS and YYNGEE. The DNA for the CDR3 is TGTGCCAGCAGCGTAGGTGTCTCGGGGTCTGGCAAAAACATTCAGTACTTC. It encodes CASSVGVSGSGKNIQYF.

This rearrangement joins TRBV20-1 to TRBJ1-2; maybe TRBD1 (5 bases). V was cut by 0 bases and J by 1 base, with 18 bases left in between. CDR1 and CDR2 from the germline V gene are DFQATT and SNEGSKA (reference sequence). CDR3 length: 17 residues. The CDR3 here is CSARDVEDKDFNYGYTF. CDR3 nucleotide sequence: TGCAGTGCTAGAGATGTCGAGGACAAGGACTTTAACTATGGCTACACCTTC.

This chain connects TRBV6-6 to TRBJ2-7; D possibly corresponds to TRBD2 (7 bases). This CDR3 spans 14 amino acids. Trimming took 5 bases from V and 6 from J, leaving 17 bases between them. Germline V gene data show CDR1 as MNHNY and CDR2 as SVGAGI (reference sequence). In DNA form, the CDR3 reads TGTGCCAGCAGTCGCGGGGGCCCCTGGGTCGAGCAGTACGTC. Encoded protein: CASSRGGPWVEQYV.

This clonotype has a handful of counts. This chain links TRBV20-1 with TRBJ1-1; TRBD1 might be the D (5 bases). The CDR3 loop spans 15 amino acids. The germline CDR1 and CDR2 sequences are DFQATT and SNEGSKA (reference sequence). Trimming cost V 6 bases and J 4 bases, with 21 bases left between them. CDR3 bases: TGCAGTGCCATTTCCAGGGCGGATGGGGTCACTGAAGCTTTCTTT. This translates into CSAISRADGVTEAFF.

This clonotype turned up a few times. J is TRBJ1-2 and V is TRBV15; D is uncertain. Between the trimmed V and J ends, which lost 0 bases and 8 bases, there was a span of 10 bases. Germline values: CDR1 LNHNV, CDR2 YYDKDF (reference sequence). CDR3 length: 13 residues. In DNA form, the CDR3 reads TGTGCCACCAGCAGAGATCATCTTAGCGGCTACACCTTC. It translates to CATSRDHLSGYTF. Full variable domain (rest looked up from reference TRBV15 and TRBJ1-2): DAMVIQNPRYQVTQFGKPVTLSCSQTLNHNVMYWYQQKSSQAPKLLFHYYDKDFNNEADTPDNFQSRRPNTSFCFLDIRSPGLGDTAMYLCATSRDHLSGYTFGSGTRLTVV.

The CDR3 spells CASSPPGQPPGGYTF. Here the CDR3 DNA reads TGCGCCAGCAGCCCCCCTGGCCAGCCCCCCGGTGGCTACACCTTC. This sequence joins TRBV5-1 and TRBJ1-2, with D unresolved. Germline CDR1 and CDR2: SGHRS and YFSETQ. This CDR3 is built from 15 residues. With 4 bases removed from V and 7 bases from J, the gap between germline ends came to 20 bases.

In its sample, this clonotype was seen many times. The V gene is TRBV4-3, the J gene TRBJ2-7, with 7 bases fitting TRBD2. The V gene's germline CDR1 is LGHNA and CDR2 YSLEER. The CDR3 contains 16 residues. V dropped 0 bases and J dropped 6; count of bases not matched to a gene: 11. CDR3 sequence (DNA): TGCGCCAGCAGCCAAGAAGCTCCGGGAGGTCCGGCCGAGCAGTACTTC. Amino acids: CASSQEAPGGPAEQYF.

This clonotype has a handful of counts. The chain combines TRBV5-1 with TRBJ2-5, with TRBD1 matching over 8 bases. V lost 0 bases and J lost 0; bases outside the gene matches: 4. Germline-derived CDR1 and CDR2 are SGHRS and YFSETQ. The CDR3 length is 16 residues. CDR3 residues: CASSLGGQANQETQYF. In DNA form, the CDR3 reads TGCGCCAGCAGCTTGGGGGGACAGGCAAACCAAGAGACCCAGTACTTC.

In its sample, this clonotype was seen many times. The chain employs TRBV9 and TRBJ2-7, with TRBD1 as a possible D gene (5 bases). Trimming pared 6 bases from V and 12 bases from J, leaving 13 bases between. Germline V lookup: CDR1 SGDLS, CDR2 YYNGEE. The CDR3 runs to 10 residues. The CDR3 nucleotides read TGTGCCAGCACCCGCCAGGGTAGGTACGTC. Translating gives CASTRQGRYV.